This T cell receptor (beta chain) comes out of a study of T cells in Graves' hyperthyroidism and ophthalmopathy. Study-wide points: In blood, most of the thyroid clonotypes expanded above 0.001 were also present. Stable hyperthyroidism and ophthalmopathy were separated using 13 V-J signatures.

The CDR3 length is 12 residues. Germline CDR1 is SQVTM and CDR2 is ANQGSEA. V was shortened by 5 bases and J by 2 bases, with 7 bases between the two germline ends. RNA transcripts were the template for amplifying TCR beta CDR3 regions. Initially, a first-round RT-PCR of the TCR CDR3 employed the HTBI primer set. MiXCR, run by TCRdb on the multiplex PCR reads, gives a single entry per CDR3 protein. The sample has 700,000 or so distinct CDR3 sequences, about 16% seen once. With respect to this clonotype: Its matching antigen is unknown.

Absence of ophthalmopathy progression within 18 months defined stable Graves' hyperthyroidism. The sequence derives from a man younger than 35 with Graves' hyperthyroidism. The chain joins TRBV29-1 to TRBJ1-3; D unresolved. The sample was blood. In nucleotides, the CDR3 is TGCAGCGTTTCTTTCCCTGGAAACACCATATATTTT. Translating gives CSVSFPGNTIYF.